The subject of this entry is one TCR beta chain. These data originate in a study of blood T cell repertoires in COVID-19. Study-level background: Both acute and convalescent COVID-19 samples were obtained from the United States, Italy and Spain. T cells, B-cell-depleted T cells, or PBMCs provided the cDNA or gDNA that served as material.

Recruited during active infection, patients (from Seattle) were subsequently followed longitudinally. Per the authors' pipeline: Reference gene primer amplification yielded estimated nucleated cell counts. Generated by immunoSEQ multiplex PCR, the TCRdb table keeps only in-frame clones and is missing some. For V, J and clone size, that table is used; D and trimming come from the DNA. The repertoire holds approximately 390,000 clones, with around 87% as singletons. Germline CDR1 is MNHNY and CDR2 is SVGAGI (reference sequence). V was cut by 4 bases and J by 7 bases, with 17 bases left in between. The CDR3 spans 15 residues.

The rearrangement joins TRBV6-6 to TRBJ1-3; D is unclear. The specimen sequenced was peripheral blood. This receptor was taken from a woman in her sixties or seventies with COVID-19, enrolled during active disease. The CDR3 region has the DNA TGTGCCAGCAGTTCCTCCGCAGGCGTCACGAACACCATATATTTT. Translating it yields CASSSSAGVTNTIYF.